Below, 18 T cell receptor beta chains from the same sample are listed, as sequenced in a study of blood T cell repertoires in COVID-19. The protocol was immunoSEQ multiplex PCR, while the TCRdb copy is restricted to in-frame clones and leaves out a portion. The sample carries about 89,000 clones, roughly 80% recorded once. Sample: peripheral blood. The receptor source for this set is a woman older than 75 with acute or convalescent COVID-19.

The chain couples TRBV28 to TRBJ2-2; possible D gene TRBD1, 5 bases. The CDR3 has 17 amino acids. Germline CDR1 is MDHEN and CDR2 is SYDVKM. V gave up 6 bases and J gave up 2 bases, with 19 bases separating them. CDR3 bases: TGTGCCAGCAGAACAAACCCCCGACAGTCCAACACCGGGGAGCTGTTTTTT. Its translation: CASRTNPRQSNTGELFF. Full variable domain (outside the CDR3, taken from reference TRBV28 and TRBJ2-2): DVKVTQSSRYLVKRTGEKVFLECVQDMDHENMFWYRQDPGLGLRLIYFSYDVKMKEKGDIPEGYSVSREKKERFSLILESASTNQTSMYLCASRTNPRQSNTGELFFGEGSRLTVL.

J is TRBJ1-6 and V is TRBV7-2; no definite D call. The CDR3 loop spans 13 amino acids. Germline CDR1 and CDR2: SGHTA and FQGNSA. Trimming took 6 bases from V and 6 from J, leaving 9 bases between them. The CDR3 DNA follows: TGTGCCAGCAGGGACGGACTTAATTCACCCCTCCACTTT. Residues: CASRDGLNSPLHF.

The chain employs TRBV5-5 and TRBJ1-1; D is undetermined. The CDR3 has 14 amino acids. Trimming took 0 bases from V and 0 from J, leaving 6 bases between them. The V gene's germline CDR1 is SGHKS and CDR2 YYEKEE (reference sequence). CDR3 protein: CASSLVQMNTEAFF. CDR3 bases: TGTGCCAGCAGCTTGGTACAGATGAACACTGAAGCTTTCTTT.

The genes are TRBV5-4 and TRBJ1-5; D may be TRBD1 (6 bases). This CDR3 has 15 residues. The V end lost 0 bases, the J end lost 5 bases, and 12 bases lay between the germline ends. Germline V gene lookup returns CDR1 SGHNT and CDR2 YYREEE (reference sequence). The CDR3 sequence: CASSLGPSGDQPQHF. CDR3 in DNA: TGTGCCAGCAGCTTGGGACCGTCAGGGGATCAGCCCCAGCATTTT.

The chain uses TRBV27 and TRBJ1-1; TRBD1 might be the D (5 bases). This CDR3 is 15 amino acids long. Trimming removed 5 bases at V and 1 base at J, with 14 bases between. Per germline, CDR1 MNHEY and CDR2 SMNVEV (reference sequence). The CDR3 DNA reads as TGTGCCAGCAGTACCCCCAGGGATCGGAACACTGAAGCTTTCTTT. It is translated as CASSTPRDRNTEAFF.

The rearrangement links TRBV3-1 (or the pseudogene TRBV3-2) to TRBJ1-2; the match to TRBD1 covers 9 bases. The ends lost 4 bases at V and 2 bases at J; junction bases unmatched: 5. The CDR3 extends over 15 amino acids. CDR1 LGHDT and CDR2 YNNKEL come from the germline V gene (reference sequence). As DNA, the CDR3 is TGTGCCAGCAGCCGGACAGGGGCTGGAAACTATGGCTACACCTTC. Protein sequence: CASSRTGAGNYGYTF.

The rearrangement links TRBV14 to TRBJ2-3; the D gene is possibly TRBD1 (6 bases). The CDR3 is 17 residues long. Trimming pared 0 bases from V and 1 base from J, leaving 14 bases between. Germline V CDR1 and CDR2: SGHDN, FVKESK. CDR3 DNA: TGTGCCAGCAGCCAAGAAGTCACAGGGTGGGGCACAGATACGCAGTATTTT. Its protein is CASSQEVTGWGTDTQYF.

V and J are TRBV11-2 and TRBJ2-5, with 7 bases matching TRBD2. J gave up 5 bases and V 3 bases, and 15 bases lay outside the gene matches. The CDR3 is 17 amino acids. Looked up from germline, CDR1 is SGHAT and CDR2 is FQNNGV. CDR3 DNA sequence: TGTGCCAGCAGCTTTGGCCAGTTGGGGGGGTCTAGGGAGACCCAGTACTTC. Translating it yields CASSFGQLGGSRETQYF.

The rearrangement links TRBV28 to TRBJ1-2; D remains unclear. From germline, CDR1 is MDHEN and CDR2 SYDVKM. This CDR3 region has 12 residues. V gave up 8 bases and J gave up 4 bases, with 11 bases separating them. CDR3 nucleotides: TGTGCCAGCGGCCGGGATGCCTATGGCTACACCTTC. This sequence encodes CASGRDAYGYTF.

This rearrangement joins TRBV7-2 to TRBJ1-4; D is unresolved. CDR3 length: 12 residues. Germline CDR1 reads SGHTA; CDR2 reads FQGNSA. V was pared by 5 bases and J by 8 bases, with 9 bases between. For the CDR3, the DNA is TGTGCCAGCAGCCCTAGAGGGGAAAAACTGTTTTTT. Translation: CASSPRGEKLFF.

In DNA form, the CDR3 reads TGTGCCAGCAGCTTGGTAAGCTACTCGGCCAACGTCCTGACTTTC. Its translation is CASSLVSYSANVLTF. The rearrangement joins TRBV5-4 to TRBJ2-6; D call uncertain. The CDR3 is made up of 15 amino acids. Germline-derived CDR1 and CDR2 are SGHNT and YYREEE (reference sequence). The V end was cut by 0 bases, the J end by 6 bases, with 10 bases between.

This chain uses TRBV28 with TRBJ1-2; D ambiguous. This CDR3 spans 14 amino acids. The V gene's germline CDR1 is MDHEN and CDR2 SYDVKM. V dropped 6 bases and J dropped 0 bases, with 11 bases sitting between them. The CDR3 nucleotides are TGTGCCAGCAGCCCCGCGGCGGCTAACTATGGCTACACCTTC. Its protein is CASSPAAANYGYTF.

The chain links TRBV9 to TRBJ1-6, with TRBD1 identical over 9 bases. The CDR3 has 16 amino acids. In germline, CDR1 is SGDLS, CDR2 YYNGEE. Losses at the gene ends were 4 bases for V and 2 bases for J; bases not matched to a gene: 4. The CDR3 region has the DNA TGTGCCAGCAGCCGGGACAGGGTGACCTATAATTCACCCCTCCACTTT. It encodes CASSRDRVTYNSPLHF.

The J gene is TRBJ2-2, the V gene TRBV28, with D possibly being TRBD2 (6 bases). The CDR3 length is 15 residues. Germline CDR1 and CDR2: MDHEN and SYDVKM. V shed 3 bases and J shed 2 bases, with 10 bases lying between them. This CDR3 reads CASSFARGNTGELFF. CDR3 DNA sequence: TGTGCCAGCAGTTTTGCGCGGGGAAACACCGGGGAGCTGTTTTTT.

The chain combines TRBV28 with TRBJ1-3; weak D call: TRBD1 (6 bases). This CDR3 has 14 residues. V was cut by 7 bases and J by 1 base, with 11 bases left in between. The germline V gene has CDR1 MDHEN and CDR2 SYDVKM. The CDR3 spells CASNDQGSGNTIYF. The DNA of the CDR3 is TGTGCCAGCAATGATCAGGGGTCTGGAAACACCATATATTTT.

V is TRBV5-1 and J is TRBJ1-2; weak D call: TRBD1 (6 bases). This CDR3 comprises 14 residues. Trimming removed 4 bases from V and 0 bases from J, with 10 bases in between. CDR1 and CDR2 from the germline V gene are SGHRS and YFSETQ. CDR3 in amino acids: CASSRTDANYGYTF. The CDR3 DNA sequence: TGCGCCAGCAGCCGGACAGATGCTAACTATGGCTACACCTTC.

The CDR3 spells CASSLPPGSPLHF. CDR3 DNA sequence: TGTGCCAGCAGCTTGCCGCCCGGTTCACCCCTCCACTTT. The chain joins TRBV7-3 to TRBJ1-6, with no clear D. Per germline, CDR1 SGHTA and CDR2 FQGTGA. The CDR3 totals 13 residues. V was trimmed by 3 bases and J by 9 bases, leaving 9 bases between them.

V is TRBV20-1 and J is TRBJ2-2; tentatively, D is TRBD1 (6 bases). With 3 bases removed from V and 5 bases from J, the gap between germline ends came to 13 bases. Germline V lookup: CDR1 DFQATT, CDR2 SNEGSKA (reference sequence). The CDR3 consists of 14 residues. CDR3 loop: CSASRAGDTGELFF. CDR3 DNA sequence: TGCAGTGCTAGTCGGGCAGGGGATACCGGGGAGCTGTTTTTT.